This entry is about one TCR beta chain. This record belongs to a study of blood T cell repertoires in COVID-19. All exposed participants met a person with COVID-19 within 2 weeks before entering the study. Here immunoSEQ multiplex PCR was the method, and the copy in TCRdb shows in-frame clones only, minus some. Among 250,000 to 300,000 clones listed, around 84% were seen once. Germline assignment: CDR1 MNHEY and CDR2 SVGAGI. V lost 6 bases and J lost 1, with 9 bases in between. The CDR3 loop spans 14 amino acids. Material: PBMCs or T cells enriched from blood (not recorded which). The chain combines TRBV6-5 with TRBJ2-2; D possibly corresponds to TRBD2 (5 bases). The origin of this receptor is a man between 40 and 49 years old who had been exposed to COVID-19. CDR3 sequence reads: CASSPSGNTGELFF. CDR3 DNA: TGTGCCAGCAGCCCAAGCGGGAACACCGGGGAGCTGTTTTTT.